A selection of T cell receptor beta chains follows, all from one sample in a study of beta chain features in type 1 diabetes. Sequenced by immunoSEQ multiplex PCR; TCRdb stores in-frame clones only, minus some. The sample shows some 410,000 clones, approximately 15% of them seen only once. The sequenced material came from naive CD4+ T cells from blood. The receptors come from a man aged 25-40 years in good health. Each CDR3 is given with its conserved first and last residue. D genes are given only for firm matches. Expanded clones get a size class; other rows say once, few or many, or leave the size out.

clone_size: few
v_call: TRBV5-1
d_call: .
j_call: TRBJ2-1
cdr3_length: 14
cdr3_nt: TGCGCCAGCAGCTTGGGCCAGACATACAATGAGCAGTTCTTC
cdr3_aa: CASSLGQTYNEQFF

clone_size: few
v_call: TRBV7-9
d_call: .
j_call: TRBJ2-3
cdr3_length: 16
cdr3_nt: TGTGCCAGCAGCCCCACGGGCGGGACATACACAGATACGCAGTATTTT
cdr3_aa: CASSPTGGTYTDTQYF

clone_size: few
v_call: TRBV5-4
d_call: .
j_call: TRBJ2-7
cdr3_length: 14
cdr3_nt: TGTGCCAGCAGCACAACCAGAGGGAGGATAGGGCAGTACTTC
cdr3_aa: CASSTTRGRIGQYF

clone_size: .
v_call: TRBV9
d_call: TRBD1
j_call: TRBJ2-2
cdr3_length: 18
cdr3_nt: TGTGCCAGCAGCCCACTGACAGGGGTTGATGTAAAAACCGGGGAGCTGTTTTTT
cdr3_aa: CASSPLTGVDVKTGELFF

clone_size: .
v_call: TRBV7-9
d_call: TRBD2
j_call: TRBJ2-7
cdr3_length: 14
cdr3_nt: TGTGCCAGCAGCATCCTGACTAGCGGCTACGAGCAGTACTTC
cdr3_aa: CASSILTSGYEQYF

clone_size: .
v_call: TRBV14
d_call: .
j_call: TRBJ2-2
cdr3_length: 14
cdr3_nt: TGTGCCAGCAGCCAATCGTCAGCAACCGGGGAGCTGTTTTTT
cdr3_aa: CASSQSSATGELFF

clone_size: .
v_call: TRBV18
d_call: .
j_call: TRBJ1-1
cdr3_length: 14
cdr3_nt: TGTGCCAGCTCAGCGGGACCAGCGGGCACTGAAGCTTTCTTT
cdr3_aa: CASSAGPAGTEAFF

clone_size: .
v_call: TRBV14
d_call: .
j_call: TRBJ2-6
cdr3_length: 14
cdr3_nt: TGTGCCAGCCGGGCCAGCTCTGGGGCCAACGTCCTGACTTTC
cdr3_aa: CASRASSGANVLTF

clone_size: few
v_call: TRBV11-2
d_call: .
j_call: TRBJ2-3
cdr3_length: 12
cdr3_nt: TGTGCCAGCAGCTTAATGGACTTTACGCAGTATTTT
cdr3_aa: CASSLMDFTQYF

clone_size: .
v_call: TRBV18
d_call: TRBD2
j_call: TRBJ2-3
cdr3_length: 18
cdr3_nt: TGTGCCAGCTCACCACCGGCACTAGCGGGAGGGAGCACAGATACGCAGTATTTT
cdr3_aa: CASSPPALAGGSTDTQYF

clone_size: few
v_call: TRBV30
d_call: .
j_call: TRBJ2-1
cdr3_length: 14
cdr3_nt: TGTGCCTGGAGTGTAGGTTCCTACTACAATGAGCAGTTCTTC
cdr3_aa: CAWSVGSYYNEQFF

clone_size: few
v_call: TRBV9
d_call: .
j_call: TRBJ2-2
cdr3_length: 13
cdr3_nt: TGTGCCAGCAGCACACGAGTCACCGGGGAGCTGTTTTTT
cdr3_aa: CASSTRVTGELFF

clone_size: few
v_call: TRBV14
d_call: .
j_call: TRBJ2-7
cdr3_length: 13
cdr3_nt: TGTGCCAGCAGCCTGACAGGCTTCTACGAGCAGTACTTC
cdr3_aa: CASSLTGFYEQYF

clone_size: .
v_call: TRBV11-2
d_call: TRBD2
j_call: TRBJ2-1
cdr3_length: 19
cdr3_nt: TGTGCCAGCAGCTTAGTTCGGCTAGCGGGAGTCGGCTCCTACAATGAGCAGTTCTTC
cdr3_aa: CASSLVRLAGVGSYNEQFF

clone_size: .
v_call: TRBV29-1
d_call: .
j_call: TRBJ2-1
cdr3_length: 14
cdr3_nt: TGCAGCGTTGACGGGGGCGGCTCCTTGGGTGAGCAGTTCTTC
cdr3_aa: CSVDGGGSLGEQFF

clone_size: .
v_call: TRBV6-5
d_call: .
j_call: TRBJ2-3
cdr3_length: 15
cdr3_nt: TGTGCCAGCAGTCGATCAGAAGGGCTCACAGATACGCAGTATTTT
cdr3_aa: CASSRSEGLTDTQYF

clone_size: .
v_call: TRBV5-1
d_call: .
j_call: TRBJ2-3
cdr3_length: 16
cdr3_nt: TGCGCCAGCAGCTTGGGGCTGCCCTCAGGGAGAGATACGCAGTATTTT
cdr3_aa: CASSLGLPSGRDTQYF

clone_size: .
v_call: TRBV4-3
d_call: TRBD2
j_call: TRBJ2-3
cdr3_length: 17
cdr3_nt: TGCGCCAGCAGCCACCCTAGCGGGGGGGTAGGGACAGATACGCAGTATTTT
cdr3_aa: CASSHPSGGVGTDTQYF

clone_size: .
v_call: TRBV6-5
d_call: .
j_call: TRBJ2-2
cdr3_length: 12
cdr3_nt: TGTGCCAGCAAGCGATGGGTCGGGGAGCTGTTTTTT
cdr3_aa: CASKRWVGELFF

clone_size: .
v_call: TRBV11-3
d_call: .
j_call: TRBJ2-1
cdr3_length: 13
cdr3_nt: TGTGCCAGCAGCCCGATCTGGGGGAATGAGCAGTTCTTC
cdr3_aa: CASSPIWGNEQFF

clone_size: few
v_call: TRBV29-1
d_call: .
j_call: TRBJ1-4
cdr3_length: 11
cdr3_nt: TGCAGCGTGGCAACTAATGAAAAACTGTTTTTT
cdr3_aa: CSVATNEKLFF

clone_size: .
v_call: TRBV28
d_call: TRBD1
j_call: TRBJ1-2
cdr3_length: 13
cdr3_nt: TGTGCCTCTCGCCCGGGACAGTCCTATGGCTACACCTTC
cdr3_aa: CASRPGQSYGYTF

clone_size: .
v_call: TRBV10-3
d_call: .
j_call: TRBJ1-1
cdr3_length: 16
cdr3_nt: TGTGCCATCAGTCCGTGGTTTGGGGGGCTGAACACTGAAGCTTTCTTT
cdr3_aa: CAISPWFGGLNTEAFF

clone_size: few
v_call: TRBV7-8
d_call: .
j_call: TRBJ2-3
cdr3_length: 18
cdr3_nt: TGTGCCAGCGCATTCGGATGGGGTGTCAGCAGGCACACAGATACGCAGTATTTT
cdr3_aa: CASAFGWGVSRHTDTQYF

clone_size: .
v_call: TRBV9
d_call: .
j_call: TRBJ1-2
cdr3_length: 12
cdr3_nt: TGTGCCAGCAGCCTTAACTCAGCCAGCTACACCTTC
cdr3_aa: CASSLNSASYTF

clone_size: .
v_call: TRBV4-2
d_call: .
j_call: TRBJ1-5
cdr3_length: 15
cdr3_nt: TGTGCCAGCAGCCAAGAAGGGGATGGCAATCAGCCCCAGCATTTT
cdr3_aa: CASSQEGDGNQPQHF

clone_size: few
v_call: TRBV7-8
d_call: TRBD2
j_call: TRBJ2-3
cdr3_length: 17
cdr3_nt: TGTGCCAGCAGCTTGCGACTAGCGGGACTACAAACAGATACGCAGTATTTT
cdr3_aa: CASSLRLAGLQTDTQYF

clone_size: .
v_call: TRBV25-1
d_call: TRBD2
j_call: TRBJ2-1
cdr3_length: 14
cdr3_nt: TGTGCCAGCAGCATAGCGGGGGGCTACAATGAGCAGTTCTTC
cdr3_aa: CASSIAGGYNEQFF

clone_size: few
v_call: TRBV7-2
d_call: .
j_call: TRBJ2-3
cdr3_length: 13
cdr3_nt: TGTGCCAGCAGCTCGACTAGAACAGATACGCAGTATTTT
cdr3_aa: CASSSTRTDTQYF

clone_size: .
v_call: TRBV15
d_call: TRBD1
j_call: TRBJ1-5
cdr3_length: 16
cdr3_nt: TGTGCCACCAGTAACCGACAGGGATCTCTTACTCAGCCCCAGCATTTT
cdr3_aa: CATSNRQGSLTQPQHF

clone_size: many
v_call: TRBV29-1
d_call: TRBD1
j_call: TRBJ2-7
cdr3_length: 13
cdr3_nt: TGCAGCGTTGAAGGACAGGGGACCTACGAGCAGTACTTC
cdr3_aa: CSVEGQGTYEQYF

clone_size: .
v_call: TRBV7-2
d_call: TRBD2
j_call: TRBJ2-5
cdr3_length: 16
cdr3_nt: TGTGCCAGCAGTCCGACTAGCGGGAGAGGACAAGAGACCCAGTACTTC
cdr3_aa: CASSPTSGRGQETQYF

clone_size: few
v_call: TRBV20-1
d_call: TRBD2
j_call: TRBJ2-1
cdr3_length: 11
cdr3_nt: TGCAGTGCTAGTCTAGCGGGGGCCCCGTTCTTC
cdr3_aa: CSASLAGAPFF

clone_size: .
v_call: TRBV7-9
d_call: TRBD2
j_call: TRBJ2-5
cdr3_length: 12
cdr3_nt: TGTGCCAGCAGCTTCGGGGGGGAGACCCAGTACTTC
cdr3_aa: CASSFGGETQYF

clone_size: many
v_call: TRBV30
d_call: .
j_call: TRBJ1-1
cdr3_length: 13
cdr3_nt: TGTGCCTGGGACAGTTCCATGAACACTGAAGCTTTCTTT
cdr3_aa: CAWDSSMNTEAFF

clone_size: .
v_call: TRBV27
d_call: TRBD1
j_call: TRBJ2-5
cdr3_length: 15
cdr3_nt: TGTGCCAGCAGTATAGGACAGGGGGCGCAAAAAACCCAGTACTTC
cdr3_aa: CASSIGQGAQKTQYF

clone_size: few
v_call: TRBV19
d_call: .
j_call: TRBJ2-3
cdr3_length: 12
cdr3_nt: TGTGCCAGTAGTACTGAGACAGATACGCAGTATTTT
cdr3_aa: CASSTETDTQYF

clone_size: .
v_call: TRBV9
d_call: .
j_call: TRBJ1-3
cdr3_length: 14
cdr3_nt: TGTGCCAGCAGCGTAGCGGGTTCTGGAAACACCATATATTTT
cdr3_aa: CASSVAGSGNTIYF

clone_size: .
v_call: TRBV7-2
d_call: .
j_call: TRBJ2-7
cdr3_length: 14
cdr3_nt: TGTGCCAGCAGCCAACAGGCAGGGACTTACGAGCAGTACTTC
cdr3_aa: CASSQQAGTYEQYF

clone_size: .
v_call: TRBV14
d_call: .
j_call: TRBJ2-5
cdr3_length: 14
cdr3_nt: TGTGCCAGCAGCCAAGACACAGCCAGGGAGACCCAGTACTTC
cdr3_aa: CASSQDTARETQYF

clone_size: few
v_call: TRBV19
d_call: .
j_call: TRBJ1-2
cdr3_length: 11
cdr3_nt: TGTGCCAGTAGACGTGGCTATGGCTACACCTTC
cdr3_aa: CASRRGYGYTF

clone_size: once
v_call: TRBV5-1
d_call: TRBD2
j_call: TRBJ2-7
cdr3_length: 15
cdr3_nt: TGCGCCAGCAGCGAATTGGGAGGGGAAACCTACGAGCAGTACTTC
cdr3_aa: CASSELGGETYEQYF

clone_size: few
v_call: TRBV21-1
d_call: .
j_call: TRBJ2-1
cdr3_length: 17
cdr3_nt: TGTGCCAGCAGCAAAAAACTAGCGGATCCTTCCTACAATGAGCAGTTCTTC
cdr3_aa: CASSKKLADPSYNEQFF

clone_size: few
v_call: TRBV7-2
d_call: TRBD2
j_call: TRBJ2-1
cdr3_length: 16
cdr3_nt: TGTGCCAGCAGCTTAGGGACTAGCGGGAGATACAATGAGCAGTTCTTC
cdr3_aa: CASSLGTSGRYNEQFF

clone_size: few
v_call: TRBV19
d_call: .
j_call: TRBJ2-2
cdr3_length: 12
cdr3_nt: TGTGCCAGTCGACAGAACACCGGGGAGCTGTTTTTT
cdr3_aa: CASRQNTGELFF

clone_size: .
v_call: TRBV4-3
d_call: TRBD2
j_call: TRBJ2-1
cdr3_length: 15
cdr3_nt: TGCGCCAGCAGCCAGATGGGACTAGCGGGAGATGAGCAGTTCTTC
cdr3_aa: CASSQMGLAGDEQFF